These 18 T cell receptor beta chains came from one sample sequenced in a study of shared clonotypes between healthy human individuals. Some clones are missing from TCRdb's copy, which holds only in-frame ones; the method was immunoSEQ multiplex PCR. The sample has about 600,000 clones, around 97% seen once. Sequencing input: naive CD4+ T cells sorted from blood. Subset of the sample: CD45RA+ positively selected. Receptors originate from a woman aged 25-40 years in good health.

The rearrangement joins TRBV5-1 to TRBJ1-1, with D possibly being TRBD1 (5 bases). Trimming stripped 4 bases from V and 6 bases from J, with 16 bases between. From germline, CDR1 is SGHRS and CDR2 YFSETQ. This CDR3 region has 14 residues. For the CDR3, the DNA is TGCGCCAGCAGCGCGGCAGGGAAAGTGGCTGAAGCTTTCTTT. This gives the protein CASSAAGKVAEAFF. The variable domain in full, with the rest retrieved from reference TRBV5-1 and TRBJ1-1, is KAGVTQTPRYLIKTRGQQVTLSCSPISGHRSVSWYQQTPGQGLQFLFEYFSETQRNKGNFPGRFSGRQFSNSRSEMNVSTLELGDSALYLCASSAAGKVAEAFFGQGTRLTVV.

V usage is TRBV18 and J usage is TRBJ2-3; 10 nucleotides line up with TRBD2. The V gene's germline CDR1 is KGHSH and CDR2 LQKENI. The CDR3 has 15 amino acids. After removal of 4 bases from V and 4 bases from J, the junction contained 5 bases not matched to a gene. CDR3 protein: CASSLTSGNADTQYF. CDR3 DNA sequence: TGTGCCAGCTCACTTACTAGCGGGAATGCAGATACGCAGTATTTT.

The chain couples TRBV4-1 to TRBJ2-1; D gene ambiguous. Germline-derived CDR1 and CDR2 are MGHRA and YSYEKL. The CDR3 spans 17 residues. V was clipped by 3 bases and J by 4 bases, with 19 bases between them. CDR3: CASSQGFFSINYNEQFF. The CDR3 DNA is TGCGCCAGCAGCCAGGGATTTTTTAGTATCAATTACAATGAGCAGTTCTTC.

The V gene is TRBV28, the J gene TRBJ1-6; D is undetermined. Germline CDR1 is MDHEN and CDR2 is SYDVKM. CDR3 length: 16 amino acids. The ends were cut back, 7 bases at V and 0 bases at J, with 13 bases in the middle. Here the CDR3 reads CASTDTISSYNSPLHF. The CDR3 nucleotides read TGTGCCAGCACCGATACGATTAGCTCCTATAATTCACCCCTCCACTTT. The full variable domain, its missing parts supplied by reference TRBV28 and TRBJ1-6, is DVKVTQSSRYLVKRTGEKVFLECVQDMDHENMFWYRQDPGLGLRLIYFSYDVKMKEKGDIPEGYSVSREKKERFSLILESASTNQTSMYLCASTDTISSYNSPLHFGNGTRLTVT.

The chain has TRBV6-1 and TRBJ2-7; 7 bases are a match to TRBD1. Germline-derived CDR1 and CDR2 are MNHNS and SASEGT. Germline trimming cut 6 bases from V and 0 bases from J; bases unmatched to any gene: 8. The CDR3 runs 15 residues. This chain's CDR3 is CASRPLGQSSYEQYF. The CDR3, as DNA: TGTGCCAGCAGACCACTGGGACAGAGCTCCTACGAGCAGTACTTC.

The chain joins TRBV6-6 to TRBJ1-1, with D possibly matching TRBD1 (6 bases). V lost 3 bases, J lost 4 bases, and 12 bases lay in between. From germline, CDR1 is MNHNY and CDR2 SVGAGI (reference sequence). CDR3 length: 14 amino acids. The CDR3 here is CASSYTGTGTEAFF. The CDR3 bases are TGTGCCAGCAGTTATACAGGGACTGGCACTGAAGCTTTCTTT.

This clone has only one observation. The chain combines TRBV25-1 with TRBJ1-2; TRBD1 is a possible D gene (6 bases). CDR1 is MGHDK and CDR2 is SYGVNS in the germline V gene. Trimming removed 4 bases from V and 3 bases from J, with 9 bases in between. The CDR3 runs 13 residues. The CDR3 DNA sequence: TGTGCCAGCAGTGCTCGGACAGACTATGGCTACACCTTC. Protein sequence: CASSARTDYGYTF.

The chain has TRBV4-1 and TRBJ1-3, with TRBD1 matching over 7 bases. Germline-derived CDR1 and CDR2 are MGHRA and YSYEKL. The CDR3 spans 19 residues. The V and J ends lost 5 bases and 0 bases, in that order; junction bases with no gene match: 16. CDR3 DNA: TGCGCCAGCAGCTCTAGGGGGCAGGGGCGAATTTTCTCTGGAAACACCATATATTTT. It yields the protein CASSSRGQGRIFSGNTIYF.

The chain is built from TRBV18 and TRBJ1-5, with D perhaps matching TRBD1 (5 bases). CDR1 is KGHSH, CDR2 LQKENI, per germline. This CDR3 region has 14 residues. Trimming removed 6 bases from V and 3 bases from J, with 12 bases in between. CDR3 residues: CASSPGGVNQPQHF. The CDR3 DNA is TGTGCCAGCTCTCCGGGGGGTGTCAATCAGCCCCAGCATTTT.

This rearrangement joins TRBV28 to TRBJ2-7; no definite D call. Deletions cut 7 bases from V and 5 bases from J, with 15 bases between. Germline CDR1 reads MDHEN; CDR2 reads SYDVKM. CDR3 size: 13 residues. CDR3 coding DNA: TGTGCCAGCACCCCTACGCCGGCGGACGAGCAGTACTTC. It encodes CASTPTPADEQYF.

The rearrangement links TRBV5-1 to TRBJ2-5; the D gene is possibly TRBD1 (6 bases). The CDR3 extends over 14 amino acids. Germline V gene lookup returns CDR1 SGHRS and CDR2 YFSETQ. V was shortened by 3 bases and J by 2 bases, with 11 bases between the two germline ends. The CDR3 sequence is CASSSQDSQETQYF. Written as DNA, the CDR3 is TGCGCCAGCAGCTCGCAGGACAGTCAAGAGACCCAGTACTTC.

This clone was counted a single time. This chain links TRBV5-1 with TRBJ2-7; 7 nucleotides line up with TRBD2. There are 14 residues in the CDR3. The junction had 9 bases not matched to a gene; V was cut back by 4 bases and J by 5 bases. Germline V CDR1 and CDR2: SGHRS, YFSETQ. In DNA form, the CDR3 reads TGCGCCAGCAGCCTGTCCGGGAGGATCGACGAGCAGTACTTC. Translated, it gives CASSLSGRIDEQYF.

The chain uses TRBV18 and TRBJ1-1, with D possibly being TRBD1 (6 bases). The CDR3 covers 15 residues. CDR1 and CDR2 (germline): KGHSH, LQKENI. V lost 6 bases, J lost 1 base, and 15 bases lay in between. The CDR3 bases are TGTGCCAGCTCCACCAGGGGATCGGCGAACACTGAAGCTTTCTTT. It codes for CASSTRGSANTEAFF.

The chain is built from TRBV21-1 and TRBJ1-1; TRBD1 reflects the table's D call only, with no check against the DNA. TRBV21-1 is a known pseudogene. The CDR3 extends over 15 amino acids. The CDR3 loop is CASSKGDRGLTEAFF. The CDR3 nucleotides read TGTGCCAGCAGCAAAGGGGACAGGGGGCTAACTGAAGCTTTCTTT.

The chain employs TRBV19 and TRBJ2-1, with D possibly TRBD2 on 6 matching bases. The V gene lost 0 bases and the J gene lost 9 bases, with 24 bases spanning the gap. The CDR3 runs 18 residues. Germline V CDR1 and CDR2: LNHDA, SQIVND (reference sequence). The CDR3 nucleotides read TGTGCCAGTAGTATAGATCCCCACCGAACCGGGAGCTCCTTTGAGCAGTTCTTC. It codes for CASSIDPHRTGSSFEQFF.

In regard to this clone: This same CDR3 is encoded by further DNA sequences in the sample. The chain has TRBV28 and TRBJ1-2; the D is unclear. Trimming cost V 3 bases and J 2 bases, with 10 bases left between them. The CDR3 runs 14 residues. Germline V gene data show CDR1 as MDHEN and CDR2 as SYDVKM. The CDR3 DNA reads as TGTGCCAGCAGTTTGGGCGGACGGAACTATGGCTACACCTTC. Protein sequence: CASSLGGRNYGYTF.

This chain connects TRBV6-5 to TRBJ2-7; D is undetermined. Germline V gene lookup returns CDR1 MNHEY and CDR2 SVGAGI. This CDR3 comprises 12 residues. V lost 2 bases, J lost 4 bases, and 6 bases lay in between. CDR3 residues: CASSYRVYEQYF. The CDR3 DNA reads TGTGCCAGCAGTTACAGGGTGTACGAGCAGTACTTC.

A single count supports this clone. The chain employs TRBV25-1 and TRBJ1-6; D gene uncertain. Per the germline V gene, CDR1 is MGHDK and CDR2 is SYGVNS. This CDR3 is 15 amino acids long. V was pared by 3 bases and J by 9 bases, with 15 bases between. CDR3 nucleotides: TGTGCCAGCAGTGACCTACAAGGGCCAATTTCACCCCTCCACTTT. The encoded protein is CASSDLQGPISPLHF. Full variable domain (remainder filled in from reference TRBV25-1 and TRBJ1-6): EADIYQTPRYLVIGTGKKITLECSQTMGHDKMYWYQQDPGMELHLIHYSYGVNSTEKGDLSSESTVSRIRTEHFPLTLESARPSHTSQYLCASSDLQGPISPLHFGNGTRLTVT.